These 4 T cell receptor beta chains came from one sample sequenced in a study of low-dose radiotherapy and immunotherapy resistance in tumors. Time point specified: before trial treatment. Primers used for first-strand cDNA, a TRAV- and TRBV-specific set, covered both alpha and beta chains. TCR amplification used 20 to 25 PCR cycles, a constant-region primer and a V-primer adapter. TCRdb re-called the reads with MiXCR, one entry per CDR3 protein. The repertoire includes some 85,000 distinct CDR3 sequences, approximately 20% of them detected once, and approximately 6% sits in the top ten. The material was PBMCs, obtained before treatment. The receptors derive from a male donor with prostate cancer.

The rearrangement uses TRBV30 and TRBJ2-7; TRBD1 agrees at 9 bases. The CDR3 length is 16 residues. V lost 1 base and J lost 2; bases outside the gene matches: 9. Germline V lookup: CDR1 GTSNPN, CDR2 SVGIG (reference sequence). This CDR3 reads CAWSALPGQGTYEQYF. CDR3 sequence (DNA): TGTGCCTGGAGTGCCCTTCCGGGACAGGGTACCTACGAGCAGTACTTC.

This clonotype was seen at least ten times. J is TRBJ2-7 and V is TRBV7-9; maybe TRBD2 (6 bases). Per the germline V gene, CDR1 is SEHNR and CDR2 is FQNEAQ (reference sequence). The ends were cut back, 5 bases at V and 6 bases at J, with 14 bases in the middle. The CDR3 extends over 13 amino acids. The DNA of the CDR3 is TGTGCCAGCAGCCCCGGGGGTCTTTCCGAGCAGTACTTC. Its translation is CASSPGGLSEQYF.

This clonotype was counted at least ten times. This rearrangement joins TRBV6-1 to TRBJ2-7; unclear D gene. CDR3 length: 15 amino acids. The germline CDR1 and CDR2 sequences are MNHNS and SASEGT. The V gene lost 0 bases and the J gene lost 3 bases, with 12 bases spanning the gap. The CDR3 bases are TGTGCCAGCAGTGAAGCACCACAGACCCTCTACGAGCAGTACTTC. Amino acids: CASSEAPQTLYEQYF.

This clonotype was detected ten times or more. V and J are TRBV5-1 and TRBJ2-1; tentative D call: TRBD2 (6 bases). From germline, CDR1 is SGHRS and CDR2 YFSETQ. The CDR3 totals 16 residues. V was trimmed by 4 bases and J by 6 bases, leaving 20 bases between them. The CDR3 region is CASSPRLVSAGNEQFF. The CDR3 nucleotides are TGCGCCAGCAGCCCCCGACTAGTATCTGCCGGCAATGAGCAGTTCTTC.